This T cell receptor beta chain was recovered during a study of blood T cell repertoires in COVID-19. Study-level information: Donors in the United States, Italy and Spain gave samples during acute or convalescent COVID-19. The cDNA or gDNA used as material had been derived from T cells, B-cell-depleted T cells, or PBMCs.

In the authors' methods: Reference gene primer amplification gave estimated nucleated cell counts. The data were produced by immunoSEQ multiplex PCR, yet TCRdb's version contains in-frame clones alone and is incomplete. V and J calls and clone size are those listed in that table; D and trimming were worked out from the DNA. The sample carries 230,000 or so clones, about 80% recorded once. The CDR3 is 15 amino acids. The germline V gene has CDR1 MNHEY and CDR2 SVGAGI. Trimming left V 0 bases short and J 6 bases short, with 12 bases between. This chain links TRBV6-5 with TRBJ2-1, with D perhaps TRBD2 (7 bases). What was sequenced was peripheral blood. The source is a man between 50 and 59 years old with active or convalescent COVID-19. The chain's CDR3 is CASSYSRGASNEQFF. CDR3 bases: TGTGCCAGCAGTTACTCTCGGGGGGCATCCAATGAGCAGTTCTTC.